This T cell receptor beta chain was captured by sequencing in a study of OX40 agonist ivuxolimab in advanced cancers. The CDR3 length is 16 residues. The ends lost 5 bases at V and 7 bases at J; junction bases unmatched: 9. Germline V gene data show CDR1 as MDHEN and CDR2 as SYDVKM. Study results and limitations: Partial responders at 0.1-3.0 mg/kg showed near-lowest clonal expansion.

This clone was recorded at least ten times. The antigen remains undetermined. Autoimmune disease history or systemic immunosuppression meant exclusion. The protocol was immunoSEQ multiplex PCR, while the TCRdb copy is restricted to in-frame clones and leaves out a portion. The sample consists of approximately 70,000 clones, approximately 92% of them appearing once. This TCR came from an adult with an advanced solid tumor such as melanoma, head and neck, liver or kidney cancer. The sequenced sample was CD4+ or CD8+ T cells sorted from blood, obtained in a trial of the OX40 agonist ivuxolimab. The chain links TRBV28 to TRBJ2-1; 12 nucleotides line up with TRBD2. CDR3 bases: TGTGCCAGCAGTCCCCGGGGACTAGCGGGTGGTAATGAGCAGTTCTTC. Its protein product is CASSPRGLAGGNEQFF.